A selection of T cell receptor beta chains follows, all from one sample in a study of cytomegalovirus exposure and HLA in healthy donors. Only in-frame clones appear in the TCRdb table, and some are missing; sequencing was by immunoSEQ multiplex PCR. The table shows 150,000 or so clones, with around 70% occurring only once. The sample was PBMCs. These receptors came from a man younger than 30 in good health and CMV-seropositive. Each CDR3 is given with its conserved first and last residue. D genes are given only for firm matches. For some rows the clone size is stated as once, few or many, or as a class when expanded; others skip it.

V gene	D gene	clone size	CDR3 protein
TRBV5-1	TRBD2	NA	CASSLEGLAIYNEQFF
TRBV7-2	NA	NA	CASSLRWTAPGELFF
TRBV2	NA	once	CASRSTGTSGNTIYF
TRBV4-1	NA	few	CASSEKPGAEAFF
TRBV28	TRBD1	NA	CASNPSGTVGYTF
TRBV7-2	TRBD2	NA	CASSFRAGQETQYF
TRBV6-5	TRBD1	NA	CASSWSGTGSYNEQFF
TRBV19	TRBD2	once	CASSRGTSGRNEQFF
TRBV19	TRBD2	NA	CASRLTSGSSYEQFF
TRBV7-8	NA	NA	CASSLVGGAPDTQYF
TRBV7-9	NA	few	CAGDSQMNTEAFF
TRBV7-9	TRBD1	few	CASSGSGTGEYGYTF
TRBV5-6	TRBD1	NA	CASRWAGGTYGYTF
TRBV28	TRBD1	NA	CASSSDRGPETQYF
TRBV30	TRBD1	NA	CAWDSGGWDTEAFF
TRBV6-6	TRBD1	NA	CASSSTDRGQETQYF
TRBV5-1	NA	NA	CASSFYSGRAANYGYTF
TRBV9	NA	NA	CASSVDVAEETQYF
TRBV21-1	NA	few	CASLSRGRETQYF
TRBV29-1	TRBD2	NA	CSAPGSGGEFIEQFF
TRBV30	NA	few	CAWGGVPGPQHF
TRBV2	TRBD2	NA	CASSEAGLAGGTDTQYF
TRBV27	NA	few	CASSLRQKGEKLFF
TRBV5-1	TRBD1	NA	CASSPSSGTGRGYTF
TRBV7-6	NA	NA	CASSERGETQYF
TRBV30	TRBD2	NA	CAWSVLRRTSGYDTQYF
TRBV7-6	NA	once	CASSLWPKETQYF
TRBV11-2	NA	NA	CASSLLDFTDTQYF
TRBV18	TRBD1	NA	CASSHPDRGLDGYTF
TRBV5-4	NA	NA	CASSLSREQFF
TRBV19	TRBD1	NA	CAIGGTGGFLNQPQHF
TRBV6-6	TRBD1	few	CASRDPTGSSQPRHF
TRBV5-1	TRBD2	NA	CASSSGLAGGTRYTDTQYF
TRBV28	NA	NA	CASSLSGGELFF
TRBV4-1	TRBD2	NA	CASSQLAGNSYNEQFF
TRBV6-1	TRBD1	NA	CASVRTGANTEAFF
TRBV11-3	TRBD1	NA	CASSLGQTQNYGYTF